The 30 T cell receptor beta chains below were found in one sample sequenced in a study of T cell repertoires in cytomegalovirus infection. No antigens are known for them. TCRdb ran MiXCR on the reads and lists one entry per CDR3 protein. The data hold a few hundred thousand distinct CDR3 sequences, with about 39% observed a single time. The sequences come from cultured PBMCs, collected from culture after CMV antigen stimulation. All receptors come from a human donor in good health (CMV status not recorded). Some clones in this sample may be carry-over from other donors' samples.

This rearrangement joins TRBV27 to TRBJ2-2; D ambiguous. The CDR3 totals 13 residues. Germline assignment: CDR1 MNHEY and CDR2 SMNVEV (reference sequence). V was cut by 6 bases and J by 4 bases, with 9 bases left in between. The CDR3 coding sequence is TGTGCCAGCAGCAGTAGGATCACCGGGGAGCTGTTTTTT. It encodes CASSSRITGELFF.

This clonotype has just a few counts. This chain connects TRBV6-8 to TRBJ2-1; D is unclear. With 7 bases removed from V and 0 bases from J, the gap between germline ends came to 10 bases. The germline CDR1 and CDR2 sequences are MNHGY and SAAAGT. This CDR3 is 14 amino acids long. CDR3 DNA: TGTGCCAGCAAGCCCCTGAGCTCCTACAATGAGCAGTTCTTC. Residues: CASKPLSSYNEQFF.

The rearrangement joins TRBV5-4 to TRBJ2-3; 9 bases line up with TRBD2. Losses at the gene ends were 1 base for V and 5 bases for J; bases not matched to a gene: 8. Germline V gene sequence: CDR1 SGHNT, CDR2 YYREEE (reference sequence). The CDR3 length is 16 residues. The DNA of the CDR3 is TGTGCCAGCAGCTTGTTTCGCGGGAGGGGGGAAGATACGCAGTATTTT. It specifies CASSLFRGRGEDTQYF.

The rearrangement links TRBV20-1 to TRBJ2-7, with a possible D match to TRBD2 (6 bases). Per germline, CDR1 DFQATT and CDR2 SNEGSKA (reference sequence). V was cut by 3 bases and J by 5 bases, with 23 bases left in between. The CDR3 totals 16 residues. The CDR3 nucleotides read TGCAGTGCTAGCGAAGCAGGGACTGCGCGGGATCACGAGCAGTACTTC. It yields the protein CSASEAGTARDHEQYF.

CDR3 coding DNA: TGTGCCAGCAGATCGGCCTACGAGCAGTACTTC. It codes for CASRSAYEQYF. The V gene is TRBV6-2 or TRBV6-3, the J gene TRBJ2-7; no reliable D call. From germline, CDR1 is MNHEY and CDR2 SVGEGT. Trimming took 6 bases from V and 2 from J, leaving 5 bases between them. The CDR3 runs to 11 residues.

V is TRBV7-9 and J is TRBJ2-5; 11 nucleotides line up with TRBD2. The CDR3 sequence is 15 residues long. V lost 5 bases to trimming and J lost 1 base; unmatched junction nucleotides: 3. Germline CDR1 and CDR2: SEHNR and FQNEAQ (reference sequence). In DNA, the CDR3 is TGTGCCAGCAGCGTTAGCGGGAGGGGCCAAGAGACCCAGTACTTC. Its translation is CASSVSGRGQETQYF.

A single count supports this clonotype. The chain links TRBV6-2 or TRBV6-3 to TRBJ2-5, with D possibly TRBD2 on 5 matching bases. The V gene's germline CDR1 is MNHEY and CDR2 SVGEGT. The ends were cut back, 7 bases at V and 1 base at J, with 19 bases in the middle. This CDR3 has 16 residues. The DNA for the CDR3 is TGTGCCAGCACTTCCCGAGTAGCGCCTTTCCAAGAGACCCAGTACTTC. Encoded protein: CASTSRVAPFQETQYF.

V is TRBV12-3 or TRBV12-4 and J is TRBJ2-1, with D possibly matching TRBD2 (6 bases). The germline V and J ends were trimmed by 5 bases and 0 bases, with 29 bases remaining between them. The CDR3 has 21 residues. The CDR3 is CASSLHGRGLARINSYNEQFF. CDR3 DNA sequence: TGTGCCAGCAGTCTTCATGGGCGTGGCCTAGCGAGGATAAACTCCTACAATGAGCAGTTCTTC.

This sequence joins TRBV7-8 and TRBJ2-5, with 7 bases fitting TRBD2. The ends lost 1 base at V and 1 base at J; junction bases unmatched: 6. Germline V CDR1 and CDR2: SGHVS, FQNEAQ. The CDR3 runs 16 residues. CDR3: CASSLVGGSLQETQYF. In nucleotides, the CDR3 is TGTGCCAGCAGCTTAGTCGGGGGGAGCCTCCAAGAGACCCAGTACTTC.

The chain carries TRBV2 and TRBJ2-3, with 9 bases identical to TRBD2. This CDR3 comprises 15 residues. CDR1 and CDR2 (germline): SNHLY, FYNNEI. Trimming took 3 bases from V and 3 from J; bases not matched to a gene: 4. The CDR3 DNA reads TGTGCCAGCAGTGATGGCGGGGGGGCTACAGATACGCAGTATTTT. Its translation: CASSDGGGATDTQYF.

The CDR3 region has the DNA TGTGCCAGCAGCTTAGGGTCGGCGGGACCCCCCTACGAGCAGTACTTC. It translates to CASSLGSAGPPYEQYF. This rearrangement joins TRBV7-6 to TRBJ2-7, with D possibly matching TRBD2 (6 bases). The CDR3 contains 16 residues. Germline V gives CDR1 SGHVS, CDR2 FNYEAQ. Trimming removed 1 base at V and 2 bases at J, with 15 bases between.

This clonotype showed up many times. The chain recombines TRBV28 with TRBJ2-7; D unresolved. Germline V CDR1 and CDR2: MDHEN, SYDVKM. Trimming stripped 3 bases from V and 2 bases from J, with 11 bases between. The CDR3 is 14 amino acids. The CDR3 loop is CASSFAVSPYEQYV. For the CDR3, the DNA is TGTGCCAGCAGTTTCGCGGTGTCCCCCTACGAGCAGTACGTC.

This clonotype was counted at least ten times. The chain is built from TRBV7-2 and TRBJ2-5, with unresolved D. Trimming took 5 bases from V and 1 from J, leaving 11 bases between them. The CDR3 loop spans 14 amino acids. Per germline, CDR1 SGHTA and CDR2 FQGNSA. CDR3 sequence (DNA): TGTGCCAGCAGCCACCTCACCGGCCAAGAGACCCAGTACTTC. Translated, it gives CASSHLTGQETQYF.

This sequence joins TRBV6-2 or TRBV6-3 and TRBJ2-5, with 8 nucleotides matching TRBD2. Germline V gene sequence: CDR1 MNHEY, CDR2 SVGEGT. The CDR3 runs 17 residues. V trimming: 8 bases; J trimming: 4 bases; junction bases outside the gene matches: 18. CDR3 in DNA: TGTGCCAGCCGTAACCTCGGTGCGACTAGCGCCTCAGAGACCCAGTACTTC. It is translated as CASRNLGATSASETQYF.

The chain employs TRBV20-1 and TRBJ2-1, with TRBD2 matching over 9 bases. The CDR3 spans 15 residues. Per germline, CDR1 DFQATT and CDR2 SNEGSKA (reference sequence). The ends lost 3 bases at V and 6 bases at J; junction bases unmatched: 9. In DNA form, the CDR3 reads TGCAGTGCTAGTACTCTAGCGGGACTCGGCAATGAGCAGTTCTTC. This sequence encodes CSASTLAGLGNEQFF.

The chain has TRBV12-3 or TRBV12-4 and TRBJ2-1, with 13 bases matching TRBD2. The CDR3 has 17 residues. V shed 4 bases and J 3 bases; nucleotides not matched to a gene: 6. Here the CDR3 DNA reads TGTGCCAGCAGTTCCGGACTAGCGGGGGACTTCTACAATGAGCAGTTCTTC. Amino acids: CASSSGLAGDFYNEQFF.

J is TRBJ1-1 and V is TRBV12-3 or TRBV12-4, with TRBD1 identical over 7 bases. This CDR3 has 15 residues. Trimming at V came to 4 bases and at J to 4 bases, leaving 9 bases not matched to a gene. CDR3 sequence (DNA): TGTGCCAGCAGTTCTGGGACAGCCTGGAGCACTGAAGCTTTCTTT. This encodes CASSSGTAWSTEAFF.

This clonotype was picked up one time. This chain uses TRBV19 with TRBJ2-5; the D is unclear. Per the germline V gene, CDR1 is LNHDA and CDR2 is SQIVND (reference sequence). V was pared by 3 bases and J by 5 bases, with 13 bases between. CDR3 length: 14 residues. CDR3 sequence (DNA): TGTGCCAGTAGTATTGGCGTGTCTGGGGAGACCCAGTACTTC. Its protein is CASSIGVSGETQYF.

This clonotype was recorded a few times. This sequence joins TRBV12-3 or TRBV12-4 and TRBJ2-1, with TRBD2 matching 8 bases. V shed 5 bases, J shed 0 bases, and the junction held 12 bases outside the gene matches. The CDR3 has 18 amino acids. For the CDR3, the DNA is TGTGCCAGCAGTCCCAGGTCGACTAGCGTCCGCTCCTACAATGAGCAGTTCTTC. Protein sequence: CASSPRSTSVRSYNEQFF.

A few counts support this clonotype. This sequence joins TRBV19 and TRBJ2-3; D uncertain. This CDR3 is built from 14 residues. Germline V CDR1 and CDR2: LNHDA, SQIVND (reference sequence). Between the trimmed V and J ends, which lost 5 bases and 6 bases, there was a span of 15 bases. The CDR3 DNA is TGTGCCAGTAGTCCCATGGGCTCCATGGATACGCAGTATTTT. Translating gives CASSPMGSMDTQYF.

This clonotype came up once. The CDR3 here is CASSPEQRYTGELFF. The CDR3 bases are TGTGCCAGCAGCCCTGAACAGCGGTACACCGGGGAGCTGTTTTTT. This chain joins TRBV5-6 and TRBJ2-2, with D maybe TRBD2 (5 bases). Germline CDR1 and CDR2: SGHDT and YYEEEE. The germline V and J ends were trimmed by 4 bases and 3 bases, with 13 bases remaining between them. The CDR3 loop spans 15 amino acids.

The chain uses TRBV12-5 and TRBJ1-2; perhaps TRBD1 as D (6 bases). Trimming shortened V by 0 bases and J by 8 bases, and 22 bases separated the two germline ends. Germline V gene sequence: CDR1 LGHNT, CDR2 FRNRAP. The CDR3 sequence is 17 residues long. The CDR3 spells CASGLVQTAGQGYGYTF. CDR3 DNA: TGTGCTAGTGGTTTGGTACAGACGGCTGGCCAGGGGTACGGCTACACCTTC. The full variable domain, with the rest looked up from reference TRBV12-5 and TRBJ1-2, is DARVTQTPRHKVTEMGQEVTMRCQPILGHNTVFWYRQTMMQGLELLAYFRNRAPLDDSGMPKDRFSAEMPDATLATLKIQPSEPRDSAVYFCASGLVQTAGQGYGYTFGSGTRLTVV.

In its sample, this clonotype was seen a few times. The CDR3: CASSRPFANTGELFF. The CDR3 coding sequence is TGTGCCAGCAGTCGGCCATTCGCGAACACCGGGGAGCTGTTTTTT. The genes are TRBV7-2 and TRBJ2-2, with D uncertain. The CDR3 runs 15 residues. Trimming pared 6 bases from V and 0 bases from J, leaving 11 bases between. In germline, CDR1 is SGHTA, CDR2 FQGNSA.

The rearrangement links TRBV6-2 or TRBV6-3 to TRBJ1-5; no definite D call. Trimming removed 2 bases from V and 7 bases from J, with 15 bases in between. This CDR3 has 15 amino acids. Germline loops: CDR1 MNHEY, CDR2 SVGEGT. The CDR3 reads CASSYGGSYRQPQHF. In DNA form, the CDR3 reads TGTGCCAGCAGTTACGGCGGTTCCTATCGGCAGCCCCAGCATTTT.

This clonotype was found a few times. V gene TRBV7-6 combines with J gene TRBJ2-7; D not resolved. The germline V and J ends were trimmed by 1 base and 0 bases, with 7 bases remaining between them. CDR3 length equals 14 residues. Germline V gene lookup returns CDR1 SGHVS and CDR2 FNYEAQ. CDR3 region: CASSLGPHSYEQYF. CDR3 coding DNA: TGTGCCAGCAGCTTAGGGCCACACTCCTACGAGCAGTACTTC.

The sample holds a few counts of this clonotype. The J gene is TRBJ2-4, the V gene TRBV6-2 or TRBV6-3; the match to TRBD1 covers 7 bases. The V segment lost 0 bases and the J segment 1 base; nucleotides outside the gene matches: 15. The CDR3 is 20 residues long. Per the germline V gene, CDR1 is MNHEY and CDR2 is SVGEGT. The CDR3 bases are TGTGCCAGCAGTTACTCGAAGCAGGGCACAGGGGTTGCGGCCAAAAACATTCAGTACTTC. Its protein product is CASSYSKQGTGVAAKNIQYF.

This clonotype was seen a few times. The genes are TRBV27 and TRBJ2-5, with 10 bases identical to TRBD1. CDR3 size: 16 residues. With 5 bases clipped from V and 2 bases from J, the junction kept 8 bases outside the gene matches. Looked up from germline, CDR1 is MNHEY and CDR2 is SMNVEV (reference sequence). CDR3 amino acids: CASSTWDRGDQETQYF. The CDR3 DNA is TGTGCCAGCAGTACCTGGGACAGGGGCGATCAAGAGACCCAGTACTTC.

The rearrangement joins TRBV19 to TRBJ2-2, with D maybe TRBD1 (5 bases). The CDR3 extends over 14 amino acids. Per germline, CDR1 LNHDA and CDR2 SQIVND (reference sequence). The V end was cut by 10 bases, the J end by 4 bases, with 16 bases between. The CDR3 loop is CATQGLGPTGELFF. The CDR3 nucleotides read TGTGCCACCCAGGGCCTGGGTCCCACCGGGGAGCTGTTTTTT.

This clonotype turned up a few times. The V gene is TRBV20-1, the J gene TRBJ2-3; 8 nucleotides align to TRBD1. Germline CDR1 is DFQATT and CDR2 is SNEGSKA (reference sequence). CDR3 length equals 13 residues. The V and J ends lost 6 bases and 1 base, in that order; junction bases with no gene match: 3. The CDR3 DNA reads as TGCAGTGCCACGACAGGGGGCACAGATACGCAGTATTTT. Protein sequence: CSATTGGTDTQYF.

This clonotype came up a few times. V and J are TRBV4-2 and TRBJ2-3; a weak D match, TRBD2 (5 bases). V was pared by 0 bases and J by 5 bases, with 12 bases between. The CDR3 is 15 amino acids. The germline V gene has CDR1 LGHNA and CDR2 YNFKEQ. CDR3 DNA: TGTGCCAGCAGCCAAGAAAGGCTAGCCGTAGATACGCAGTATTTT. Protein sequence: CASSQERLAVDTQYF.